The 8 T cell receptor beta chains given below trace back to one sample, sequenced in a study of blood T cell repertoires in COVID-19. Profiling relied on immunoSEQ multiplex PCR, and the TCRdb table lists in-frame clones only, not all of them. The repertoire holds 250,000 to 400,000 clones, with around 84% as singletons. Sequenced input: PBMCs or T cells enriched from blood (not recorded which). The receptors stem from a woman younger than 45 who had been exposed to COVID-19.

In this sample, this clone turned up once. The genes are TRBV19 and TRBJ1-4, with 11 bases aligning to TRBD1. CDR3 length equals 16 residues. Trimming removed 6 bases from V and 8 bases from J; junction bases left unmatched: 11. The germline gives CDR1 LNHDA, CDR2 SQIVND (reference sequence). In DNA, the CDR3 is TGTGCCAGTAGCTCACCGGGACAGGGGGTTTCCGAAAAACTGTTTTTT. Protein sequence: CASSSPGQGVSEKLFF.

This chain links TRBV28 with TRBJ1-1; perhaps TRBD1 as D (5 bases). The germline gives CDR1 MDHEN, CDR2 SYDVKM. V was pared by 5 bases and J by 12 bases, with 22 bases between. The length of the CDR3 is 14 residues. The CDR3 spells CASSQPGRIGGPFF. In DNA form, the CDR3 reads TGTGCCAGCAGTCAACCGGGAAGAATCGGGGGTCCTTTCTTT.

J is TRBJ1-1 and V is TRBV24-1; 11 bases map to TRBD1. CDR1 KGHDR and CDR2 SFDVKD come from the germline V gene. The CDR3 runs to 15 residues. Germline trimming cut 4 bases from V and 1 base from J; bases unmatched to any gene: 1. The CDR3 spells CATSEGTGGNTEAFF. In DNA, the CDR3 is TGTGCCACCAGTGAAGGGACAGGGGGGAACACTGAAGCTTTCTTT.

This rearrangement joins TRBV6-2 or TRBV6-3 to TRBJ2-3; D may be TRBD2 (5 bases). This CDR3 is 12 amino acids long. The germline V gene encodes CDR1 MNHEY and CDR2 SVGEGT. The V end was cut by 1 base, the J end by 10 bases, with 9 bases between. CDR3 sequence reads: CASSYFSDAQYF. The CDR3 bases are TGTGCCAGCAGTTACTTTAGCGACGCGCAGTATTTT.

This CDR3 reads CASGGYENEKLFF. The CDR3 nucleotides read TGTGCCAGCGGAGGTTATGAGAATGAAAAACTGTTTTTT. V is TRBV25-1 and J is TRBJ1-4; D is undetermined. This CDR3 spans 13 amino acids. CDR1 and CDR2 from the germline V gene are MGHDK and SYGVNS. Trimming shortened V by 8 bases and J by 5 bases, and 12 bases separated the two germline ends.

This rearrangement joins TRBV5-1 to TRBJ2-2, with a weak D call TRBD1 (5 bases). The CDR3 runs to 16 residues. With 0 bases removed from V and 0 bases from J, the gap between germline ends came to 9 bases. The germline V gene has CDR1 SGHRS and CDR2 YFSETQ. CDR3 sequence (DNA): TGCGCCAGCAGCTTGGGGGGCAATTCGAACACCGGGGAGCTGTTTTTT. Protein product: CASSLGGNSNTGELFF.

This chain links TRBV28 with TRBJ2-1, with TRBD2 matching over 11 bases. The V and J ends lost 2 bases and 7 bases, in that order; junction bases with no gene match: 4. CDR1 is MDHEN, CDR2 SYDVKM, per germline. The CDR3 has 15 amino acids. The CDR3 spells CASSLVAGGRNEQFF. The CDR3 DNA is TGTGCCAGCAGTTTAGTAGCGGGAGGGCGTAATGAGCAGTTCTTC.

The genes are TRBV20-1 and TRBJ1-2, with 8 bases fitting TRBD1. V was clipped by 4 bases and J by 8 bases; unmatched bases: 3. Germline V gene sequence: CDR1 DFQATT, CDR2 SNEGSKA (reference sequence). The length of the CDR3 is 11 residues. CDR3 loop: CSATGGWGYTF. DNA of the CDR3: TGCAGTGCTACAGGGGGCTGGGGCTACACCTTC.